The present T cell receptor (beta chain) was sequenced within a study of blood T cell repertoires in COVID-19. About the study: COVID-19 samples from acute and convalescent phases originated in the United States, Italy and Spain. The analysed material was cDNA or gDNA that came from T cells, B-cell-depleted T cells, or PBMCs.

CDR3 size: 13 residues. Trimming shortened V by 4 bases and J by 4 bases, and 11 bases separated the two germline ends. Germline CDR1 and CDR2: GTSNPN and SVGIG (reference sequence). Donors of Cohort 3 who recovered were those that had two negative PCRs, clearance, or symptom resolution. Measured with immunoSEQ multiplex PCR; TCRdb has only the in-frame clones, and not every one. The sample has 170,000 or so clones; 75% to 90% are singletons. This receptor was taken from a man aged 40-55 years who had recovered from COVID-19. The sample comprised PBMCs or T cells enriched from blood (not recorded which). The rearrangement joins TRBV30 to TRBJ1-3; D is perhaps TRBD1 (5 bases). CDR3 DNA sequence: TGTGCCTGGATTAATGGGGGGGGAAACACCATATATTTT. Translating gives CAWINGGGNTIYF. The variable domain in full, completed from reference TRBV30 and TRBJ1-3, reads SQTIHQWPATLVQPVGSPLSLECTVEGTSNPNLYWYRQAAGRGLQLLFYSVGIGQISSEVPQNLSASRPQDRQFILSSKKLLLSDSGFYLCAWINGGGNTIYFGEGSWLTVV.